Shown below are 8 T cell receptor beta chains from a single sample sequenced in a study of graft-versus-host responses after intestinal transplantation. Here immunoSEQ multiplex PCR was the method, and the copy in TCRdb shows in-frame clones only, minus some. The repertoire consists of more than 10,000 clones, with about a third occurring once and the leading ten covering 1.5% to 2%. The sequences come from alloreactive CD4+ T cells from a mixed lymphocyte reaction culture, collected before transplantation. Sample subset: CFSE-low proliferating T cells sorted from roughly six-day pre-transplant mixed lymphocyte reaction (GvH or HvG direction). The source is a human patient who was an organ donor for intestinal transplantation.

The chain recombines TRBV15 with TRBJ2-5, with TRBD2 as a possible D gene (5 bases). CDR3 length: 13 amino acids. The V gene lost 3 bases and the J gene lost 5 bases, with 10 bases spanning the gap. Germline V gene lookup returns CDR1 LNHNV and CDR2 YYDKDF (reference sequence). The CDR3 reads CATSRDSIETQYF. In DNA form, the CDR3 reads TGTGCCACCAGCAGGGACTCCATCGAGACCCAGTACTTC.

CDR3 coding DNA: TGTGCCACCAGCCCAGGTTCGGGGATTGCCGCCTTTGAAGCTTTCTTT. Protein sequence: CATSPGSGIAAFEAFF. The gene calls are TRBV15 and TRBJ1-1; D not resolved. From germline, CDR1 is LNHNV and CDR2 YYDKDF (reference sequence). Trimming stripped 5 bases from V and 7 bases from J, with 23 bases between. CDR3 length: 16 residues. Full variable domain (remainder filled in from reference TRBV15 and TRBJ1-1): DAMVIQNPRYQVTQFGKPVTLSCSQTLNHNVMYWYQQKSSQAPKLLFHYYDKDFNNEADTPDNFQSRRPNTSFCFLDIRSPGLGDTAMYLCATSPGSGIAAFEAFFGQGTRLTVV.

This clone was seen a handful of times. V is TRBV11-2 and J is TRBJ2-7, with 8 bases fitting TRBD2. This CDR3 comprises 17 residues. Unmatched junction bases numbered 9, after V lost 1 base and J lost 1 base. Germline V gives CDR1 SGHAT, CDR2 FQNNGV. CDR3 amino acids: CASSLGGASGGSYEQYF. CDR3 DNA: TGTGCCAGCAGCTTAGGGGGGGCGAGCGGGGGATCCTACGAGCAGTACTTC.

The CDR3 region is CASSSRTGPNEKLFF. CDR3 bases: TGTGCCAGCAGTTCCCGGACAGGCCCTAATGAAAAACTGTTTTTT. This chain links TRBV25-1 with TRBJ1-4, with 7 bases identical to TRBD1. Losses at the gene ends were 5 bases for V and 3 bases for J; bases not matched to a gene: 6. CDR3 length: 15 amino acids. Looked up from germline, CDR1 is MGHDK and CDR2 is SYGVNS.

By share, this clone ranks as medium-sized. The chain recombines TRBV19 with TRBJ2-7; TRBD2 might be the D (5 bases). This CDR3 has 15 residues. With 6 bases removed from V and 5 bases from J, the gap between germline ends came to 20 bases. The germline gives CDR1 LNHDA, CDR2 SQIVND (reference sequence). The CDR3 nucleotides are TGTGCCAGTAGGCCTCTTTCGGGGATGGTACACGAGCAGTACTTC. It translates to CASRPLSGMVHEQYF.

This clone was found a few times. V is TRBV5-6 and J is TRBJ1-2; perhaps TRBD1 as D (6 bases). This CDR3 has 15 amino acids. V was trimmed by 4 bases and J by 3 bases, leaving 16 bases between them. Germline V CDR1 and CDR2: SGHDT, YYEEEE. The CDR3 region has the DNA TGTGCCAGCAGCCCGATCGACAGGTTGGACTATGGCTACACCTTC. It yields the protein CASSPIDRLDYGYTF.

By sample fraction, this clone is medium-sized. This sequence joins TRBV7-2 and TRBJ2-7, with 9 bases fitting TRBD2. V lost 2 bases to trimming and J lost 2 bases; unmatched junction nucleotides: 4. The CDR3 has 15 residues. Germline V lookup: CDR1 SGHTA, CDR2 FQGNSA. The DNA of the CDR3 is TGTGCCAGCAGCTTAACGCTAGCGGGGCCCTACGAGCAGTACTTC. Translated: CASSLTLAGPYEQYF.

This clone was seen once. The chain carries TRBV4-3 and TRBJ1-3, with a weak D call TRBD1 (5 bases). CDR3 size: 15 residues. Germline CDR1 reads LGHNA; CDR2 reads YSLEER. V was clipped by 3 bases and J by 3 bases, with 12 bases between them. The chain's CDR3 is CASSQGSGIGNTIYF. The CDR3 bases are TGCGCCAGCAGCCAGGGCTCAGGGATTGGAAACACCATATATTTT.